Listed here are 31 T cell receptor beta chains from one sample, sequenced in a study of T-cell reconstitution after alpha-beta-depleted transplantation in children. Construction of the TCRbeta library involved unique molecular identifiers. TCRdb fed the PCR reads into MiXCR, producing one record per CDR3 protein. Of 85,000 to 120,000 distinct CDR3 sequences in the sample, under 9% were seen once. Sequenced material: PBMCs, taken before TCRalphabeta/CD19-depleted stem cell transplant. The source is a boy aged 2 to 10 with acute lymphoblastic leukemia, due to receive a stem cell transplant.

This clonotype was counted many times. The chain has TRBV5-1 and TRBJ2-1; either TRBD1 or TRBD2 may supply D (5 bases each). CDR1 is SGHRS, CDR2 YFSETQ, per germline. This CDR3 region has 15 residues. Trimming stripped 2 bases from V and 7 bases from J, with 16 bases between. CDR3 DNA sequence: TGCGCCAGCAGCTTAGGGGAGACAATGGGGAATGAGCAGTTCTTC. This translates into CASSLGETMGNEQFF.

The sample holds a few counts of this clonotype. Here the CDR3 omits its conserved ending phenylalanine or tryptophan, so a read error is the likely source. This CDR3 is CASRKGGSPLHL. For the CDR3, the DNA is TGTGCCAGCAGGAAAGGGGGATCACCCCTCCACCTT. The chain carries TRBV7-9 and TRBJ1-6; D perhaps matches TRBD1 (6 bases). This CDR3 is 12 amino acids long. The germline V gene encodes CDR1 SEHNR and CDR2 FQNEAQ (reference sequence). Trimming shortened V by 6 bases and J by 10 bases, and 10 bases separated the two germline ends.

This clonotype was counted many times. The J gene is TRBJ2-7, the V gene TRBV5-8; D is possibly TRBD1 (7 bases). CDR3 size: 15 residues. Germline CDR1 is SGHTS and CDR2 is YDEGEE. The V gene lost 0 bases and the J gene lost 0 bases, with 10 bases spanning the gap. Here the CDR3 DNA reads TGTGCCAGCAGCTTGGGACAGGGACTCTCCTACGAGCAGTACTTC. Translated, it gives CASSLGQGLSYEQYF.

This clonotype was counted at least ten times. The chain couples TRBV5-1 to TRBJ2-5; no clear D gene. CDR3 size: 14 residues. The germline CDR1 and CDR2 sequences are SGHRS and YFSETQ. With 0 bases removed from V and 6 bases from J, the gap between germline ends came to 12 bases. The CDR3 DNA sequence: TGCGCCAGCAGCTTGGACCCCTCGGACCAGACCCAGTACTTC. As protein: CASSLDPSDQTQYF.

This clonotype was counted ten times or more. The CDR3 reads CASGLAGTGNQPQHF. CDR3 DNA: TGTGCTAGTGGTTTAGCGGGGACGGGCAATCAGCCCCAGCATTTT. The chain recombines TRBV12-5 with TRBJ1-5; possible D gene TRBD1, 5 bases. Germline V gives CDR1 LGHNT, CDR2 FRNRAP. V was shortened by 3 bases and J by 2 bases, with 11 bases between the two germline ends. The CDR3 loop spans 15 amino acids.

This clonotype was recorded at least ten times. CDR3: CASSSTSSGANVLTF. The DNA of the CDR3 is TGCGCCAGCAGCTCAACGAGCTCTGGGGCCAACGTCCTGACTTTC. The chain carries TRBV5-1 and TRBJ2-6; D is undetermined. The CDR3 spans 15 residues. The ends were cut back, 3 bases at V and 0 bases at J, with 7 bases in the middle. The germline gives CDR1 SGHRS, CDR2 YFSETQ.

The chain combines TRBV11-2 with TRBJ2-1; 10 positions match TRBD1. Germline CDR1 reads SGHAT; CDR2 reads FQNNGV. The CDR3 sequence is 18 residues long. J was trimmed by 0 bases and V by 4 bases; bases with no gene match: 9. This CDR3 reads CASSWTSGTGASYNEQFF. CDR3 bases: TGTGCCAGCAGCTGGACCTCCGGGACAGGGGCCTCCTACAATGAGCAGTTCTTC.

This clonotype was observed many times. The gene calls are TRBV4-1 and TRBJ1-1; a weak D match, TRBD1 (5 bases). Trimming removed 1 base from V and 5 bases from J, with 14 bases in between. Germline CDR1 is MGHRA and CDR2 is YSYEKL. CDR3 length: 15 residues. The CDR3 nucleotides read TGCGCCAGCAGCCAAGTTGCAGGGATCACGACTGAAGCTTTCTTT. Translated: CASSQVAGITTEAFF.

This clonotype was seen at least ten times. The J gene is TRBJ2-1, the V gene TRBV2; 8 bases agree with TRBD2. In germline, CDR1 is SNHLY, CDR2 FYNNEI. CDR3 length: 14 residues. Losses at the gene ends were 7 bases for V and 2 bases for J; bases not matched to a gene: 4. The CDR3 DNA is TGTGCCAGCATGACTAGCGTTGCCTACAATGAGCAGTTCTTC. Translating gives CASMTSVAYNEQFF.

This clonotype was recorded at least ten times. The chain employs TRBV10-2 and TRBJ2-7, with TRBD2 matching 8 bases. The J segment lost 5 bases and the V segment lost 10 bases, leaving 10 bases of the junction unmatched. Germline V gives CDR1 WSHSY, CDR2 SAAADI. The CDR3 sequence is 13 residues long. Here the CDR3 reads CATVPGLENEQYF. CDR3 coding DNA: TGCGCCACCGTACCGGGACTAGAGAACGAGCAGTACTTC.

A few counts support this clonotype. CDR3: CASSYSRGGTDTQYF. CDR3 DNA: TGTGCCAGCAGTTACTCTAGGGGCGGCACAGATACGCAGTATTTT. This sequence joins TRBV6-5 and TRBJ2-3; D is possibly TRBD1 (5 bases). Germline values: CDR1 MNHEY, CDR2 SVGAGI. V was shortened by 0 bases and J by 1 base, with 8 bases between the two germline ends. There are 15 residues in the CDR3.

The sample holds many counts of this clonotype. The chain joins TRBV6-4 to TRBJ2-1; D is possibly TRBD2 (6 bases). V lost 3 bases and J lost 2, with 11 bases in between. Germline CDR1 MRHNA, CDR2 SNTAGT. The CDR3 length is 15 residues. The CDR3 bases are TGTGCCAGCAGTGATGGGTCGGGGGCCTACAATGAGCAGTTCTTC. It translates to CASSDGSGAYNEQFF.

This clonotype was detected ten times or more. The DNA for the CDR3 is TGTGCCAGCAGAGGCCCCACTCGAGGAAACACCATATATTTT. Amino acid sequence: CASRGPTRGNTIYF. The J gene is TRBJ1-3, the V gene TRBV12-3 or TRBV12-4; D not resolved. The length of the CDR3 is 14 residues. V was trimmed by 6 bases and J by 4 bases, leaving 13 bases between them.

This clonotype has only a few counts. This rearrangement joins TRBV7-2 to TRBJ2-7; TRBD2 might be the D (5 bases). Trimming shortened V by 4 bases and J by 3 bases, and 10 bases separated the two germline ends. In germline, CDR1 is SGHTA, CDR2 FQGNSA. CDR3 length: 13 amino acids. CDR3: CASSSRTDYEQYF. CDR3 nucleotides: TGTGCCAGCAGCTCAAGGACTGACTACGAGCAGTACTTC.

This clonotype was observed at least ten times. The rearrangement joins TRBV5-1 to TRBJ2-7; 14 nucleotides agree with TRBD2. V gave up 4 bases and J gave up 5 bases; unmatched junction bases: 11. The germline V gene encodes CDR1 SGHRS and CDR2 YFSETQ. CDR3 length equals 17 residues. CDR3: CASSPSTSGGALDEQYF. CDR3 nucleotide sequence: TGCGCCAGCAGCCCTTCGACTAGCGGGGGGGCGCTCGACGAGCAGTACTTC.

This clonotype was detected ten times or more. The genes are TRBV7-3 and TRBJ2-1, with 10 bases that match TRBD2. V lost 1 base to trimming and J lost 10 bases; unmatched junction nucleotides: 4. Germline V gene lookup returns CDR1 SGHTA and CDR2 FQGTGA. The CDR3 runs to 14 residues. The CDR3 coding sequence is TGTGCCAGCAGCTTAAGGAATAGCGGGGGGGAGCAGTTCTTC. It encodes CASSLRNSGGEQFF. Filled out from reference TRBV7-3 and TRBJ2-1, the complete variable domain reads GAGVSQTPSNKVTEKGKYVELRCDPISGHTALYWYRQSLGQGPEFLIYFQGTGAADDSGLPNDRFFAVRPEGSVSTLKIQRTERGDSAVYLCASSLRNSGGEQFFGPGTRLTVL.

This clonotype was counted ten times or more. The chain recombines TRBV7-2 with TRBJ2-7; tentative D call: TRBD2 (5 bases). Trimming took off 1 base at V and 4 bases at J, with 17 bases between the two ends. The CDR3 is made up of 16 amino acids. Germline V gene lookup returns CDR1 SGHTA and CDR2 FQGNSA. The CDR3 spells CASSLGPGVVRYEQYF. The DNA of the CDR3 is TGTGCCAGCAGCTTAGGTCCCGGGGTCGTCAGATACGAGCAGTACTTC.

This clonotype showed up many times. The V call is TRBV20-1, the J call TRBJ2-1; 9 positions agree with TRBD1. There are 14 residues in the CDR3. J lost 4 bases, V lost 4 bases, and 5 bases had no gene match. Germline CDR1 DFQATT, CDR2 SNEGSKA (reference sequence). CDR3 residues: CSATTGGFYNEQFF. CDR3 bases: TGCAGTGCTACGACAGGGGGTTTTTACAATGAGCAGTTCTTC.

In its sample, this clonotype was seen many times. The genes are TRBV29-1 and TRBJ2-1, with 9 bases lining up with TRBD1. The CDR3 spans 16 residues. Unmatched junction bases numbered 10, after V lost 6 bases and J lost 1 base. Germline values: CDR1 SQVTM, CDR2 ANQGSEA. The CDR3 loop is CSVDRPGQGSYNEQFF. CDR3 DNA: TGCAGCGTGGATCGACCGGGACAGGGTTCCTACAATGAGCAGTTCTTC.

This clonotype was seen repeatedly, ten times or more. The chain recombines TRBV2 with TRBJ1-6; D not resolved. Deletions cut 6 bases from V and 4 bases from J, with 7 bases between. Germline values: CDR1 SNHLY, CDR2 FYNNEI. The CDR3 extends over 13 amino acids. The CDR3 nucleotides read TGTGCCAGCAGAGGGAGGTATAATTCACCCCTCCACTTT. This codes for CASRGRYNSPLHF.

This clonotype has more than one count but fewer than ten. The rearrangement links TRBV5-6 to TRBJ1-2; D remains ambiguous. The CDR3 covers 13 residues. CDR1 and CDR2 from the germline V gene are SGHDT and YYEEEE. Trimming removed 4 bases at V and 2 bases at J, with 9 bases between. CDR3 sequence reads: CASSRDPNYGYTF. CDR3 nucleotide sequence: TGTGCCAGCAGCCGAGACCCGAACTATGGCTACACCTTC.

As for this clonotype: This may be a read error: a much more frequent sequence differs by one nucleotide. Since no conserved phenylalanine or tryptophan closes the CDR3, a read error is the likely cause. This chain joins TRBV24-1 and TRBJ1-2; 7 nucleotides line up with TRBD1. CDR1 is KGHDR and CDR2 is SFDVKD in the germline V gene. The CDR3 covers 15 residues. V dropped 4 bases and J dropped 6; count of bases not matched to a gene: 10. The CDR3 sequence is CATSDHSTGDDGYTS. The DNA for the CDR3 is TGTGCCACCAGTGACCACTCCACAGGGGACGATGGCTACACCTCC.

This clonotype has just a few counts. V gene TRBV12-3 or TRBV12-4 combines with J gene TRBJ2-6; perhaps TRBD1 as D (6 bases). The CDR3 loop spans 16 amino acids. V lost 5 bases and J 3 bases, leaving 14 bases between the germline ends. The CDR3 DNA reads as TGTGCCAGCAGTCGAAAACCAGGGGTTGGGGCCAACGTCCTGACTTTC. Translated, it gives CASSRKPGVGANVLTF.

This clonotype was seen many times. The chain is built from TRBV6-5 and TRBJ1-2; D is ambiguous. The V end lost 5 bases, the J end lost 2 bases, and 12 bases lay between the germline ends. From germline, CDR1 is MNHEY and CDR2 SVGAGI. CDR3 size: 14 residues. CDR3 loop: CASSTAGTNYGYTF. The CDR3 coding sequence is TGTGCCAGCAGTACCGCGGGCACCAACTATGGCTACACCTTC.

This clonotype was picked up many times. The chain links TRBV20-1 to TRBJ2-5; D not resolved. V dropped 7 bases and J dropped 0 bases, with 6 bases sitting between them. CDR3 length: 11 amino acids. Germline CDR1 and CDR2: DFQATT and SNEGSKA (reference sequence). The CDR3 is CSGDNQETQYF. In nucleotides, the CDR3 is TGCAGTGGAGATAACCAAGAGACCCAGTACTTC.

A few counts support this clonotype. V and J are TRBV11-2 and TRBJ2-2; the match to TRBD2 covers 14 bases. V lost 5 bases, J lost 3 bases, and 8 bases stayed unmatched. Germline V gene lookup returns CDR1 SGHAT and CDR2 FQNNGV. This CDR3 has 18 residues. The CDR3 loop reads CASSLRLAGGVDTGELFF. CDR3 bases: TGTGCCAGCAGCCTGAGACTAGCGGGGGGGGTTGACACCGGGGAGCTGTTTTTT.

At least ten counts were recorded for this clonotype. The chain couples TRBV20-1 to TRBJ1-1; 11 bases map to TRBD1. The ends lost 0 bases at V and 4 bases at J; junction bases unmatched: 4. The CDR3 has 15 residues. The germline V gene encodes CDR1 DFQATT and CDR2 SNEGSKA (reference sequence). The CDR3 DNA sequence: TGCAGTGCTAGAGAGAGGGACAGGGGGACCACTGAAGCTTTCTTT. It translates to CSARERDRGTTEAFF.

This clonotype was seen at least ten times. V gene TRBV29-1 combines with J gene TRBJ1-2; D not certain. The CDR3 length is 11 residues. Per germline, CDR1 SQVTM and CDR2 ANQGSEA. V lost 6 bases and J lost 7, with 12 bases in between. The CDR3, as DNA: TGCAGCGTGAGGTCGCAGCGTGGCTACACCTTC. It translates to CSVRSQRGYTF.

This clonotype was observed a handful of times. This chain uses TRBV11-1 with TRBJ2-7; D is uncertain. Looked up from germline, CDR1 is SGHAT and CDR2 is FQDESV (reference sequence). Between the trimmed V and J ends, which lost 1 base and 0 bases, there was a span of 10 bases. The CDR3 contains 15 residues. Here the CDR3 reads CASSLGRRSSYEQYF. The DNA for the CDR3 is TGTGCCAGCAGCTTAGGACGGAGAAGCTCCTACGAGCAGTACTTC. The variable domain in full, completed from reference TRBV11-1 and TRBJ2-7, reads EAEVAQSPRYKITEKSQAVAFWCDPISGHATLYWYRQILGQGPELLVQFQDESVVDDSQLPKDRFSAERLKGVDSTLKIQPAELGDSAMYLCASSLGRRSSYEQYFGPGTRLTVT.

This clonotype was seen many times. The chain links TRBV5-1 to TRBJ2-7, with D possibly matching TRBD1 (6 bases). The CDR3 has 16 residues. V lost 2 bases, J lost 2 bases, and 17 bases lay in between. Germline V lookup: CDR1 SGHRS, CDR2 YFSETQ. CDR3 coding DNA: TGCGCCAGCAGCTTACAAACCGGGACATCAGCCTACGAGCAGTACTTC. This gives the protein CASSLQTGTSAYEQYF.

Many counts were recorded for this clonotype. The chain links TRBV20-1 to TRBJ2-1, with D unclear. The CDR3 has 14 residues. Germline CDR1 and CDR2: DFQATT and SNEGSKA (reference sequence). V was pared by 7 bases and J by 0 bases, with 13 bases between. This CDR3 is CSVSAPRSYNEQFF. For the CDR3, the DNA is TGCAGTGTGAGTGCCCCCCGCTCCTACAATGAGCAGTTCTTC.